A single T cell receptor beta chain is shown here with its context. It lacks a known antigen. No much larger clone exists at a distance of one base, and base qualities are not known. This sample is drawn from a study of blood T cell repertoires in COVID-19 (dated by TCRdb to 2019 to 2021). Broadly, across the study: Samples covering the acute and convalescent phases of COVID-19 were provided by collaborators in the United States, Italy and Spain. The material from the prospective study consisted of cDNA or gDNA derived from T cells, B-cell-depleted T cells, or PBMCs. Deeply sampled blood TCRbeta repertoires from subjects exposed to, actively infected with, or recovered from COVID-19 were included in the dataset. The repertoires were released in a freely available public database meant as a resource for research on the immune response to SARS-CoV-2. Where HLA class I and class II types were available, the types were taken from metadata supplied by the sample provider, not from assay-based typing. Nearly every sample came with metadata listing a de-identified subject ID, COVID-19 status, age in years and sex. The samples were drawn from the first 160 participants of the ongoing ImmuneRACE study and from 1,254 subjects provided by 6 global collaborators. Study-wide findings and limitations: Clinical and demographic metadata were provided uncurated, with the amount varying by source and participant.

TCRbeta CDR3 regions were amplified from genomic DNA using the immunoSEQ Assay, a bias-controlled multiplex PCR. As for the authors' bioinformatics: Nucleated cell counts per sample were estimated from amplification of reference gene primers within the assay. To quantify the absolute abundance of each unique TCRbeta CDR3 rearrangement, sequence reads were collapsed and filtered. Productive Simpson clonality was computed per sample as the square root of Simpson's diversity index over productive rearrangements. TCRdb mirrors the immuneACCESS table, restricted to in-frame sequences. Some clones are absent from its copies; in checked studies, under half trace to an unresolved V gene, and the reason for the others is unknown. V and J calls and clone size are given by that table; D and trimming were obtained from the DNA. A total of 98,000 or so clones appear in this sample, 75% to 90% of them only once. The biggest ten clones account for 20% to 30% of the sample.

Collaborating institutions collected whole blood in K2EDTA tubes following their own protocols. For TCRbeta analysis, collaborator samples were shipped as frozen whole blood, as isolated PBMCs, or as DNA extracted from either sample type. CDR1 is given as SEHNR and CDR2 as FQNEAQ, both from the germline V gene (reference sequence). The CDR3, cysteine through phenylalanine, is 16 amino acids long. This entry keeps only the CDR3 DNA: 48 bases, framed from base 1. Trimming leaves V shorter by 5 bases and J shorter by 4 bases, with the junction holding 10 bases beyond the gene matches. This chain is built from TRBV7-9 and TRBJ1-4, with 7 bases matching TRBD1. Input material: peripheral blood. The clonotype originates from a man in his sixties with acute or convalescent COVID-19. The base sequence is TGTGCCAGCAGCCGAAGCCAGGGGGTCGGTAATGAAAAACTGTTTTTT. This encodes CASSRSQGVGNEKLFF.